A single sample gave rise to the 25 T cell receptor beta chains below, sequenced in a study of molecular identifiers for immune sequencing clone quantification. TCRdb re-analysed the PCR reads in MiXCR, keeping a single row per CDR3 protein. The table shows 100,000 or so distinct CDR3 sequences, with around a fifth occurring only once. The specimen was naive CD8+ T cells from blood, with Jurkat cell RNA spiked in. Subset denoted: FACS-sorted CD8+CD4-CCR7+CD45RA+ naive T cells. These receptors all stem from a human donor in good health. Some libraries in this study had Jurkat cell RNA spiked in.

In this sample, this clonotype turned up many times. V gene TRBV6-1 combines with J gene TRBJ2-7, with 7 bases lining up with TRBD2. After removal of 3 bases from V and 3 bases from J, the junction contained 11 bases not matched to a gene. The CDR3 is 16 amino acids. Looked up from germline, CDR1 is MNHNS and CDR2 is SASEGT. In DNA form, the CDR3 reads TGTGCCAGCAGTGAGACCAGGCGGGGGTTCCACTACGAGCAGTACTTC. Its translation is CASSETRRGFHYEQYF.

Concerning this clonotype: The junction departs from the called germline gene at one end, perhaps through a read error. The V call is TRBV6-1, the J call TRBJ1-4; TRBD1 agrees at 9 bases. This CDR3 comprises 14 residues. Germline CDR1 is MNHNS and CDR2 is SASEGT. The CDR3 bases are TGTGCCGGCAGTGAAGACAGGGGGAGTGAAAAACTGTTTTTT. Translation: CAGSEDRGSEKLFF.

As to this clonotype: This may stem from a read error, because a much larger clone lies one nucleotide away. V gene TRBV20-1 combines with J gene TRBJ2-7, with D uncertain. Per germline, CDR1 DFQATT and CDR2 SNEGSKA (reference sequence). The CDR3 runs to 13 residues. The CDR3 nucleotides read TGCAGTGCTAAAGACCTTGAATCCTACGAGCGGTACTTC. Protein product: CSAKDLESYERYF.

This clonotype showed up just a few times. The chain has TRBV29-1 and TRBJ2-2, with 8 bases identical to TRBD2. The V gene end was trimmed by 8 bases and the J gene end by 4 bases; junction bases not matched to a gene: 12. The germline V gene encodes CDR1 SQVTM and CDR2 ANQGSEA. The CDR3 is 15 residues long. CDR3 region: CSCRGGTDLTGELFF. The CDR3 coding sequence is TGCAGCTGCCGGGGGGGCACGGATCTCACCGGGGAGCTGTTTTTT.

This clonotype was detected many times. This chain connects TRBV7-2 to TRBJ1-1; the D is unclear. The CDR3 covers 13 residues. Deletions cut 5 bases from V and 2 bases from J, with 9 bases between. Germline V CDR1 and CDR2: SGHTA, FQGNSA. The CDR3 nucleotides read TGTGCCAGCAGCCCGGTCTATAACACTGAAGCTTTCTTT. Translating it yields CASSPVYNTEAFF.

On this clonotype: At one boundary the junction diverges from the germline segment, which might be a read error. The chain carries TRBV5-6 and TRBJ1-1, with D uncertain. Germline-derived CDR1 and CDR2 are SGHDT and YYEEEE. The CDR3 runs to 14 residues. In DNA form, the CDR3 reads TGTGTCAGCAGCGAAAGGTCCACGAACACTGAAGCTTTCTTT. This encodes CVSSERSTNTEAFF.

The chain links TRBV7-9 to TRBJ2-4; D is unresolved. CDR3 length: 12 amino acids. Germline V gene sequence: CDR1 SEHNR, CDR2 FQNEAQ (reference sequence). V was clipped by 1 base and J by 11 bases, with 9 bases between them. The CDR3 loop reads CASSLGDAVQYF. In nucleotides, the CDR3 is TGTGCCAGCAGCTTAGGTGACGCTGTTCAGTACTTC. The whole variable domain, remainder taken from reference TRBV7-9 and TRBJ2-4, is DTGVSQNPRHKITKRGQNVTFRCDPISEHNRLYWYRQTLGQGPEFLTYFQNEAQLEKSRLLSDRFSAERPKGSFSTLEIQRTEQGDSAMYLCASSLGDAVQYFGAGTRLSVL.

This clonotype occurred many times. The CDR3 nucleotides are TGTGCCAGCAGCTCAACGGCAAGCGGGGCCAACGTCCTGACTTTC. Protein product: CASSSTASGANVLTF. The chain links TRBV7-9 to TRBJ2-6; no definite D call. V was cut by 4 bases and J by 4 bases, with 11 bases left in between. CDR1 and CDR2 (germline): SEHNR, FQNEAQ (reference sequence). This CDR3 is built from 15 residues.

V and J are TRBV19 and TRBJ2-1; D gene uncertain. With 3 bases removed from V and 7 bases from J, the gap between germline ends came to 13 bases. The CDR3 loop spans 14 amino acids. CDR1 is LNHDA and CDR2 is SQIVND in the germline V gene (reference sequence). The CDR3 region is CASSIPGQKNEQFF. CDR3 sequence (DNA): TGTGCCAGTAGTATCCCGGGCCAGAAAAATGAGCAGTTCTTC.

This clonotype was detected many times. This rearrangement joins TRBV6-1 to TRBJ1-1, with unresolved D. From germline, CDR1 is MNHNS and CDR2 SASEGT. This CDR3 comprises 11 residues. Trimming removed 6 bases at V and 3 bases at J, with 5 bases between. The CDR3 bases are TGTGCCAGCAGGCGGGACACTGAAGCTTTCTTT. Its protein is CASRRDTEAFF.

In regard to this clonotype: In this CDR3 the conserved last residue, phenylalanine or tryptophan, is missing, so a read error is likely. This rearrangement joins TRBV4-1 to TRBJ2-3, with a weak D call TRBD2 (6 bases). V was clipped by 1 base and J by 2 bases, with 16 bases between them. The CDR3 covers 17 residues. The germline CDR1 and CDR2 sequences are MGHRA and YSYEKL. As DNA, the CDR3 is TGCGCCAGCAGCCAAGCTCAGGGAGGTTTCCCCACAGATACGCAGTATCTT. Translation gives CASSQAQGGFPTDTQYL.

This clonotype was picked up many times. The rearrangement uses TRBV13 and TRBJ2-1; D gene uncertain. V lost 2 bases and J 2 bases, leaving 4 bases between the germline ends. CDR3 size: 13 residues. Per the germline V gene, CDR1 is PRHDT and CDR2 is FYEKMQ (reference sequence). CDR3 protein: CASSLRTYNEQFF. The DNA for the CDR3 is TGTGCCAGCAGCTTAAGGACCTACAATGAGCAGTTCTTC.

This clonotype was detected a few times. The CDR3, as DNA: TGTGCCAGCAGTGACGTCGGACACCTCTACGAGCAGTACTTC. As protein: CASSDVGHLYEQYF. The chain links TRBV2 to TRBJ2-7, with D maybe TRBD1 (5 bases). This CDR3 spans 14 amino acids. Trimming pared 3 bases from V and 3 bases from J, leaving 12 bases between. The germline V gene has CDR1 SNHLY and CDR2 FYNNEI.

Concerning this clonotype: With a much larger clone just one base away, this may be a read error. The chain carries TRBV27 and TRBJ2-7; TRBD1 aligns across 7 bases. The CDR3 loop spans 13 amino acids. Unmatched junction bases numbered 8, after V lost 5 bases and J lost 7 bases. Germline assignment: CDR1 MNHEY and CDR2 SMNVEV (reference sequence). This CDR3 is CASSGQTGHEQYF. CDR3 DNA: TGTGCCAGCAGTGGACAGACAGGGCATGAGCAGTACTTC.

In its sample, this clonotype was seen many times. The genes are TRBV29-1 and TRBJ2-5; 9 bases agree with TRBD2. From germline, CDR1 is SQVTM and CDR2 ANQGSEA. The trim removed 6 bases at V and 5 bases at J, leaving 10 bases unmatched. The CDR3 is 14 residues long. CDR3 sequence reads: CSVTLAGAGETQYF. For the CDR3, the DNA is TGCAGCGTCACTTTAGCGGGAGCGGGGGAGACCCAGTACTTC.

This clonotype was counted many times. The rearrangement links TRBV7-6 to TRBJ2-7, with TRBD2 as a possible D gene (6 bases). The CDR3 sequence is 14 residues long. Germline V lookup: CDR1 SGHVS, CDR2 FNYEAQ. The V and J ends lost 10 bases and 3 bases respectively, with 19 bases between them. The CDR3 DNA is TGTGCCACCGTGGACTTGCTGCGGGGCTACGAGCAGTACTTC. Translating it yields CATVDLLRGYEQYF.

V usage is TRBV6-2 or TRBV6-3 and J usage is TRBJ2-3; TRBD1 aligns across 10 bases. CDR1 is MNHEY, CDR2 SVGEGT, per germline. CDR3 length: 17 amino acids. The ends lost 5 bases at V and 4 bases at J; junction bases unmatched: 12. CDR3 residues: CASSNRDRGNIADTQYF. The CDR3 DNA reads TGTGCCAGCAGTAACCGGGACAGGGGTAATATCGCAGATACGCAGTATTTT.

V gene TRBV12-3 or TRBV12-4 combines with J gene TRBJ2-2; weak D call: TRBD2 (5 bases). V lost 3 bases and J lost 3, with 8 bases in between. The CDR3 runs to 14 residues. CDR3 loop: CASSFSGDTGELFF. For the CDR3, the DNA is TGTGCCAGCAGTTTCTCCGGGGACACCGGGGAGCTGTTTTTT.

On this clonotype itself: A much larger clone differs by one base, so this may be a read error. The chain is built from TRBV20-1 and TRBJ2-5; 7 positions agree with TRBD2. This CDR3 spans 13 amino acids. CDR1 DFQATT and CDR2 SNEGSKA come from the germline V gene (reference sequence). CDR3 coding DNA: TGCAGTGCTAGAGAGAGGGCGGGAGAGACCCAGCACTTC. It translates to CSARERAGETQHF.

This clonotype came up a few times. The V and J genes are TRBV4-3 and TRBJ2-1, with 7 bases aligning to TRBD2. The CDR3 contains 17 residues. V shed 0 bases and J 7 bases; nucleotides not matched to a gene: 12. CDR1 is LGHNA and CDR2 is YSLEER in the germline V gene. DNA for the CDR3: TGCGCCAGCAGCCAAGATAAGATTGGTGGACTAGAGAATGAGCAGTTCTTC. Encoded protein: CASSQDKIGGLENEQFF.

This clonotype was seen ten or more times. CDR3 coding DNA: TGCGCCAGCAGCCACCCGGACAGAACCTACGAGCAGTACTTC. Translation gives CASSHPDRTYEQYF. This chain uses TRBV5-1 with TRBJ2-7; the D gene is possibly TRBD1 (6 bases). V shed 4 bases and J shed 2 bases, with 13 bases lying between them. The CDR3 consists of 14 residues. From germline, CDR1 is SGHRS and CDR2 YFSETQ.

This clonotype turned up a few times. The genes are TRBV19 and TRBJ1-5; 7 nucleotides match TRBD1. Germline V lookup: CDR1 LNHDA, CDR2 SQIVND (reference sequence). Trimming removed 3 bases from V and 2 bases from J; junction bases left unmatched: 7. The CDR3 runs 16 residues. The CDR3 here is CASSMVQGGRNQPQHF. Here the CDR3 DNA reads TGTGCCAGTAGTATGGTTCAGGGGGGACGCAATCAGCCCCAGCATTTT.

This chain uses TRBV9 with TRBJ2-7; 7 nucleotides match TRBD1. Per germline, CDR1 SGDLS and CDR2 YYNGEE. The CDR3 loop spans 13 amino acids. The V segment lost 2 bases and the J segment 5 bases; nucleotides outside the gene matches: 4. The CDR3 here is CASSVTGTDEQYF. The CDR3 DNA follows: TGTGCCAGCAGCGTCACCGGGACAGACGAGCAGTACTTC.

Concerning this clonotype itself: A junction end diverges from the germline sequence, so it may reflect a read error. This chain uses TRBV6-2 or TRBV6-3 with TRBJ2-7, with D perhaps matching TRBD1 or TRBD2 (5 bases each). CDR1 is MNHEY and CDR2 is SVGEGT in the germline V gene. The CDR3 sequence is 15 residues long. CDR3 sequence (DNA): TGTGCCAGCAGTTACTTGACGGGGCCCACCTACGGGCAGTACTTC. This translates into CASSYLTGPTYGQYF.

This clonotype was counted ten times or more. The chain carries TRBV5-6 and TRBJ2-3; 8 bases align to TRBD1. The CDR3 contains 17 residues. With 4 bases clipped from V and 4 bases from J, the junction kept 14 bases outside the gene matches. The germline CDR1 and CDR2 sequences are SGHDT and YYEEEE. CDR3 DNA: TGTGCCAGCAGCCACGCAGGGGGCATAAGGCAGGCAGATACGCAGTATTTT. It translates to CASSHAGGIRQADTQYF.